This T cell receptor (beta chain) was retrieved from a study of identical twins. Study-level results: It was possible that invariant MAIT and iNKT cells partly confounded the zero-insertion analyses. Twins' excess sharing was less marked for out-of-frame beta sequences. Cross-sectional statistical analysis was relied on for the conclusions, without the same donors being followed.

With template switching, a universal primer site was added, and the cDNA carried unique molecular identifiers. Each CDR3 protein gets one entry after TCRdb re-called the 5' RACE reads with MiXCR. The table lists under 900,000 distinct CDR3 sequences, roughly an eighth of them singletons, with around 1.5% in the top ten. The CDR3 covers 19 residues. Trimming shortened V by 2 bases and J by 6 bases, and 26 bases separated the two germline ends. The germline CDR1 and CDR2 sequences are SGHAT and FQNNGV. This clonotype occurred a few times. The antigen is undetermined. The same sample was also studied in work on yellow fever vaccine responses in identical twins.

The sequenced sample consisted of PBMCs. The chain joins TRBV11-2 to TRBJ2-1; the D gene is possibly TRBD2 (5 bases). This TCR derives from a woman aged 18-30 years in good health. Written as DNA, the CDR3 is TGTGCCAGCAGCTTAAAATTTTTTGGTTCGAGGGATTTCTCCAATGAGCAGTTCTTC. It is translated as CASSLKFFGSRDFSNEQFF.